The 26 T cell receptor beta chains in this list originate from one sample, sequenced in a study of read filtering for tumor transcriptome and immune sequencing. From about 400 ng of RNA, a library with molecular barcoded alpha/delta and beta/gamma adaptors was made. TCRdb re-called the reads with MiXCR, one entry per CDR3 protein. The sample consists of more than 100,000 distinct CDR3 sequences, 13% of them appearing once. The specimen was a population of CD138-negative cells sorted from bone marrow. These receptors came from a donor older than 35 with multiple myeloma.

This clonotype was seen at least ten times. The chain uses TRBV24-1 and TRBJ2-6; D is tentatively TRBD1 or TRBD2 (5 bases each). Germline CDR1 reads KGHDR; CDR2 reads SFDVKD. Trimming stripped 9 bases from V and 4 bases from J, with 21 bases between. CDR3 length equals 17 residues. The DNA for the CDR3 is TGTGCCACCCACCCCGGGGACGGCGAGGCCGGGGCCAACGTCCTGACTTTC. Amino acids: CATHPGDGEAGANVLTF.

Note on this clonotype: A single base is all that separates this from a far larger clone, so a read error is likely. V and J are TRBV3-1 and TRBJ2-1, with 10 positions matching TRBD1. Germline lookup yields CDR1 LGHDT and CDR2 YNNKEL (reference sequence). The CDR3 is made up of 16 amino acids. Unmatched junction bases numbered 5, after V lost 4 bases and J lost 2 bases. The CDR3 sequence is CASSPGTGETYNEQFF. The CDR3 coding sequence is TGTGCCAGCAGCCCCGGGACAGGGGAAACCTACAATGAGCAGTTCTTC.

This clonotype was found a few times. A read error may account for a junction end that differs from germline. The CDR3 nucleotides read TGTGCCAGCAGCTTAGAGCGGACTTCGGGCTACGAGCTGTACTTC. It encodes CASSLERTSGYELYF. V and J are TRBV7-2 and TRBJ2-7, with TRBD2 as a possible D gene (5 bases). Germline CDR1 SGHTA, CDR2 FQGNSA. CDR3 size: 15 residues.

This clonotype was picked up many times. This chain links TRBV11-2 with TRBJ2-1, with 10 bases identical to TRBD2. With 6 bases clipped from V and 3 bases from J, the junction kept 5 bases outside the gene matches. CDR1 is SGHAT, CDR2 FQNNGV, per germline. The CDR3 is 15 amino acids. The CDR3 is CASRLTSGNYNEQFF. As DNA, the CDR3 is TGTGCCAGCAGGTTAACTAGCGGGAACTACAATGAGCAGTTCTTC.

This clonotype was observed many times. The chain is built from TRBV28 and TRBJ2-2; D not resolved. The V gene's germline CDR1 is MDHEN and CDR2 SYDVKM. V dropped 4 bases and J dropped 4 bases, with 13 bases sitting between them. This CDR3 region has 15 residues. The CDR3 loop reads CASSSSGRFTGELFF. Written as DNA, the CDR3 is TGTGCCAGCAGTTCCTCCGGGCGCTTCACCGGGGAGCTGTTTTTT. Full variable domain (rest looked up from reference TRBV28 and TRBJ2-2): DVKVTQSSRYLVKRTGEKVFLECVQDMDHENMFWYRQDPGLGLRLIYFSYDVKMKEKGDIPEGYSVSREKKERFSLILESASTNQTSMYLCASSSSGRFTGELFFGEGSRLTVL.

Turning to this clonotype: This may arise from a read error, as a much more abundant clone is one base away. The genes are TRBV20-1 and TRBJ2-3; possible D gene TRBD2, 6 bases. CDR1 is DFQATT, CDR2 SNEGSKA, per germline (reference sequence). CDR3 size: 14 residues. The CDR3 nucleotides are TGCAGTGCCGGGTGGGGCGGGAAGGGAGATACGCGGTATTTT. Its translation is CSAGWGGKGDTRYF.

V usage is TRBV6-4 and J usage is TRBJ2-2, with D unresolved. There are 13 residues in the CDR3. Trimming took off 7 bases at V and 8 bases at J, with 14 bases between the two ends. Per germline, CDR1 MRHNA and CDR2 SNTAGT. CDR3 loop: CASTPQDGGELFF. The CDR3 DNA reads TGTGCCAGCACCCCACAAGACGGGGGGGAGCTGTTTTTT.

This clonotype occurred many times. V and J are TRBV20-1 and TRBJ1-6, with a tentative D call TRBD1 (6 bases). CDR1 is DFQATT and CDR2 is SNEGSKA in the germline V gene (reference sequence). V lost 0 bases and J lost 2, with 11 bases in between. CDR3 size: 16 residues. The CDR3 here is CSARDSRGPYNSPLHF. The CDR3, as DNA: TGCAGTGCTAGAGATAGTCGGGGGCCCTATAATTCACCCCTCCACTTT.

This clonotype showed up many times. The chain combines TRBV12-3 or TRBV12-4 with TRBJ2-2, with D unclear. Trimming stripped 6 bases from V and 4 bases from J, with 12 bases between. There are 14 residues in the CDR3. CDR3 region: CASRKSRSTGELFF. CDR3 DNA sequence: TGTGCCAGCAGAAAGAGTAGGTCCACCGGGGAGCTGTTTTTT.

In this sample, this clonotype turned up many times. V is TRBV20-1 and J is TRBJ2-1; 9 positions agree with TRBD2. The CDR3 has 16 residues. V gave up 0 bases and J gave up 7 bases; unmatched junction bases: 10. Germline CDR1 is DFQATT and CDR2 is SNEGSKA (reference sequence). CDR3 residues: CSARDRRAGGWNEQFF. In DNA, the CDR3 is TGCAGTGCTAGAGATCGAAGAGCGGGGGGTTGGAATGAGCAGTTCTTC.

The table lists this clonotype with many counts. The chain uses TRBV5-1 and TRBJ2-5; 9 bases fit TRBD1. The V and J ends lost 7 bases and 4 bases, in that order; junction bases with no gene match: 11. The CDR3 has 15 amino acids. Germline CDR1 and CDR2: SGHRS and YFSETQ. The CDR3: CASCSQGTGIETQYF. DNA of the CDR3: TGCGCCAGCTGCTCCCAGGGGACAGGGATAGAGACCCAGTACTTC. Supplemented by reference TRBV5-1 and TRBJ2-5, the full variable domain reads KAGVTQTPRYLIKTRGQQVTLSCSPISGHRSVSWYQQTPGQGLQFLFEYFSETQRNKGNFPGRFSGRQFSNSRSEMNVSTLELGDSALYLCASCSQGTGIETQYFGPGTRLLVL.

This clonotype was picked up many times. The chain combines TRBV5-1 with TRBJ2-7; 9 bases align to TRBD1. Germline CDR1 is SGHRS and CDR2 is YFSETQ. This CDR3 has 16 amino acids. V gave up 2 bases and J gave up 0 bases; unmatched junction bases: 6. The CDR3 DNA sequence: TGCGCCAGCAGCTTTTCCGGGACAGGGCTCTCCTACGAGCAGTACTTC. It encodes CASSFSGTGLSYEQYF.

This clonotype was observed at least ten times. The rearrangement uses TRBV5-1 and TRBJ2-5, with D hard to call. The CDR3 spans 14 residues. Germline V gives CDR1 SGHRS, CDR2 YFSETQ. V lost 0 bases and J 5 bases, leaving 11 bases between the germline ends. The CDR3 DNA reads as TGCGCCAGCAGCTTGGCCTCCCAGGTGGAGACCCAGTACTTC. Protein: CASSLASQVETQYF. The whole variable domain, filled in from reference TRBV5-1 and TRBJ2-5, reads KAGVTQTPRYLIKTRGQQVTLSCSPISGHRSVSWYQQTPGQGLQFLFEYFSETQRNKGNFPGRFSGRQFSNSRSEMNVSTLELGDSALYLCASSLASQVETQYFGPGTRLLVL.

The V and J genes are TRBV20-1 and TRBJ2-1; no reliable D call. This CDR3 has 13 amino acids. Germline CDR1 reads DFQATT; CDR2 reads SNEGSKA (reference sequence). V was pared by 7 bases and J by 1 base, with 11 bases between. The CDR3 here is CSVPGDSYNEQFF. For the CDR3, the DNA is TGCAGTGTCCCCGGTGATTCCTACAATGAGCAGTTCTTC.

As regards this clonotype: One junction end disagrees with the germline gene, perhaps due to a read error. The chain uses TRBV7-9 and TRBJ2-3; D is possibly TRBD1 (6 bases). The CDR3 has 15 amino acids. Germline CDR1 reads SEHNR; CDR2 reads FQNEAQ (reference sequence). CDR3 DNA: TGTGCCAACCAGGGGCCCAGAGGACAAGTGGATACGCGGTATTTT. Translated: CANQGPRGQVDTRYF.

This clonotype has a count of ten or more. The V call is TRBV27, the J call TRBJ2-7, with D possibly matching TRBD1 (6 bases). V gave up 6 bases and J gave up 7 bases, with 16 bases separating them. The CDR3 consists of 13 residues. Looked up from germline, CDR1 is MNHEY and CDR2 is SMNVEV (reference sequence). The CDR3 loop reads CASSWDITGEQYF. The CDR3 DNA follows: TGTGCCAGCAGCTGGGACATCACAGGAGAGCAGTACTTC.

This clonotype was counted ten times or more. The V call is TRBV5-1, the J call TRBJ2-2, with 7 bases fitting TRBD2. V dropped 4 bases and J dropped 2; count of bases not matched to a gene: 2. The CDR3 is made up of 14 amino acids. Germline-derived CDR1 and CDR2 are SGHRS and YFSETQ. Here the CDR3 DNA reads TGCGCCAGCAGCACGGGACTAAACACCGGGGAGCTGTTTTTT. As protein: CASSTGLNTGELFF.

This clonotype was counted many times. A junction end diverges from the germline sequence, so it may reflect a read error. The rearrangement links TRBV29-1 to TRBJ2-1; D is perhaps TRBD1 or TRBD2 (5 bases each). Germline-derived CDR1 and CDR2 are SQVTM and ANQGSEA. The CDR3 has 11 residues. CDR3 loop: CSVDRDGRGIF. The CDR3 DNA reads as TGCAGCGTTGACAGGGACGGGCGAGGAATCTTC.

This clonotype has at least ten counts. This chain uses TRBV4-1 with TRBJ2-1; D is tentatively TRBD1 or TRBD2 (5 bases each). The CDR3 consists of 14 residues. V was shortened by 6 bases and J by 9 bases, with 18 bases between the two germline ends. CDR1 and CDR2 from the germline V gene are MGHRA and YSYEKL. CDR3 in amino acids: CASSPSGWDPEQFF. In DNA form, the CDR3 reads TGCGCCAGCAGTCCTTCCGGATGGGACCCTGAGCAGTTCTTC.

This sequence joins TRBV27 and TRBJ2-5, with D possibly TRBD2 on 5 matching bases. The V gene's germline CDR1 is MNHEY and CDR2 SMNVEV (reference sequence). This CDR3 contains 13 residues. Trimming took off 10 bases at V and 5 bases at J, with 17 bases between the two ends. CDR3 amino acids: CATGEGFPETQYF. Written as DNA, the CDR3 is TGTGCCACCGGGGAAGGGTTCCCCGAGACCCAGTACTTC.

This clonotype was counted ten times or more. The rearrangement uses TRBV5-1 and TRBJ1-1; TRBD1 agrees at 8 bases. The germline CDR1 and CDR2 sequences are SGHRS and YFSETQ. V lost 0 bases and J lost 7; bases outside the gene matches: 8. The CDR3 extends over 15 amino acids. The CDR3 loop is CASSLVSGGADEAFF. As DNA, the CDR3 is TGCGCCAGCAGCTTGGTGTCAGGGGGCGCGGATGAAGCTTTCTTT.

This clonotype has a handful of counts. The chain links TRBV5-8 to TRBJ1-3, with D perhaps matching TRBD1 (5 bases). V lost 4 bases and J 4 bases, leaving 15 bases between the germline ends. Germline V lookup: CDR1 SGHTS, CDR2 YDEGEE. This CDR3 comprises 15 residues. The CDR3: CASSPAGYLGNTIYF. The CDR3 coding sequence is TGTGCCAGCAGCCCGGCAGGGTATCTGGGAAACACCATATATTTT.

This clonotype was counted ten times or more. The CDR3 reads CASSLVGDKGVADTQYF. CDR3 sequence (DNA): TGCGCCAGCAGCTTGGTAGGTGATAAGGGGGTAGCAGATACGCAGTATTTT. The J gene is TRBJ2-3, the V gene TRBV5-1; D might be TRBD1 (6 bases). From germline, CDR1 is SGHRS and CDR2 YFSETQ. V lost 0 bases, J lost 4 bases, and 18 bases lay in between. The CDR3 covers 17 residues.

This clonotype was counted ten times or more. The gene calls are TRBV5-1 and TRBJ2-1, with no clear D. This CDR3 has 13 residues. The V end was cut by 4 bases, the J end by 5 bases, with 10 bases between. In germline, CDR1 is SGHRS, CDR2 YFSETQ. The CDR3 coding sequence is TGCGCCAGCAGCCAGCAAAATAACAATGAGCAGTTCTTC. This encodes CASSQQNNNEQFF.

In this sample, this clonotype turned up many times. The rearrangement uses TRBV20-1 and TRBJ1-5; D might be TRBD1 (5 bases). This CDR3 spans 13 amino acids. Germline CDR1 reads DFQATT; CDR2 reads SNEGSKA (reference sequence). Trimming cost V 4 bases and J 6 bases, with 13 bases left between them. CDR3 in DNA: TGCAGTGCTAACGGAGACAGTACTCAGCCCCAGCATTTT. Protein product: CSANGDSTQPQHF.

This clonotype was observed many times. This chain connects TRBV7-2 to TRBJ1-1, with 7 bases that match TRBD1. Per germline, CDR1 SGHTA and CDR2 FQGNSA. V lost 6 bases and J lost 1; bases outside the gene matches: 5. The CDR3 is made up of 14 amino acids. CDR3 region: CASSRDRGNTEAFF. The CDR3 DNA reads as TGTGCCAGCAGTCGGGACAGAGGGAACACTGAAGCTTTCTTT. The whole variable domain, filled in from reference TRBV7-2 and TRBJ1-1, reads GAGVSQSPSNKVTEKGKDVELRCDPISGHTALYWYRQSLGQGLEFLIYFQGNSAPDKSGLPSDRFSAERTGGSVSTLTIQRTQQEDSAVYLCASSRDRGNTEAFFGQGTRLTVV.